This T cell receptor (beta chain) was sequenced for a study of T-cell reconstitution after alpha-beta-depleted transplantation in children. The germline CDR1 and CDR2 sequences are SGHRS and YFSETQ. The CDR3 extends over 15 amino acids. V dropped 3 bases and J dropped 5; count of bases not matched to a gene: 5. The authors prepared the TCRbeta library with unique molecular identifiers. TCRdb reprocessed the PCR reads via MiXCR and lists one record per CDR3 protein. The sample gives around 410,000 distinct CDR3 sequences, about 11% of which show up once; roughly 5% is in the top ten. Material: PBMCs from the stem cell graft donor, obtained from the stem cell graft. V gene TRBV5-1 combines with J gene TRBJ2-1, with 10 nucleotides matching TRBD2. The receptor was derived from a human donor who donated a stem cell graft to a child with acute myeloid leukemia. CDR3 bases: TGCGCCAGCAGCTCCCTAGCGGGGGTAAACAATGAGCAGTTCTTC. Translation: CASSSLAGVNNEQFF.